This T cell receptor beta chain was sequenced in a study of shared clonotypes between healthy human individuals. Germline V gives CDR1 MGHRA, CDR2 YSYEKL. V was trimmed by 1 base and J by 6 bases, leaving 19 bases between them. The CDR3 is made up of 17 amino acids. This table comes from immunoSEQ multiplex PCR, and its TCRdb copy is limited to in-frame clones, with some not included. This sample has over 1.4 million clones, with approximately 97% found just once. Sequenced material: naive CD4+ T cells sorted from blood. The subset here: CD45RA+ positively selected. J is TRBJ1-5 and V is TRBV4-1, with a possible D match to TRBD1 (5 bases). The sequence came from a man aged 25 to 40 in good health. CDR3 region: CASSQGLARGRSQPQHF. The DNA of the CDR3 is TGCGCCAGCAGCCAAGGGTTAGCGCGGGGGAGATCTCAGCCCCAGCATTTT.